These 3 T cell receptor beta chains were sequenced from one sample in a study of patients with pleural tuberculosis. TCRdb reprocessed the reads via MiXCR and lists one record per CDR3 protein. The sample has tens of thousands of distinct CDR3 sequences, around 7% seen once. Receptor source: a human donor with pleural tuberculosis.

This clonotype occurred a few times. V gene TRBV29-1 combines with J gene TRBJ2-1; maybe TRBD2 (5 bases). This CDR3 spans 11 amino acids. V lost 6 bases and J 8 bases, leaving 11 bases between the germline ends. Germline assignment: CDR1 SQVTM and CDR2 ANQGSEA. The CDR3 spells CSVADWDEQFF. The DNA of the CDR3 is TGCAGCGTCGCGGACTGGGATGAGCAGTTCTTC.

This clonotype was counted ten times or more. The chain uses TRBV11-2 and TRBJ2-3; 10 nucleotides align to TRBD2. CDR1 SGHAT and CDR2 FQNNGV come from the germline V gene. V lost 5 bases to trimming and J lost 6 bases; unmatched junction nucleotides: 8. The CDR3 has 15 amino acids. The chain's CDR3 is CASSPSSGSSDTQYF. The CDR3 DNA sequence: TGTGCCAGCAGCCCATCTAGCGGGAGTTCGGATACGCAGTATTTT.

This clonotype was observed at least ten times. The rearrangement joins TRBV20-1 to TRBJ1-1, with no clear D. V gave up 5 bases and J gave up 3 bases, with 7 bases separating them. The CDR3 is 11 amino acids. Germline values: CDR1 DFQATT, CDR2 SNEGSKA (reference sequence). The CDR3 spells CSAGGDTEAFF. In nucleotides, the CDR3 is TGCAGTGCTGGTGGAGACACTGAAGCTTTCTTT.